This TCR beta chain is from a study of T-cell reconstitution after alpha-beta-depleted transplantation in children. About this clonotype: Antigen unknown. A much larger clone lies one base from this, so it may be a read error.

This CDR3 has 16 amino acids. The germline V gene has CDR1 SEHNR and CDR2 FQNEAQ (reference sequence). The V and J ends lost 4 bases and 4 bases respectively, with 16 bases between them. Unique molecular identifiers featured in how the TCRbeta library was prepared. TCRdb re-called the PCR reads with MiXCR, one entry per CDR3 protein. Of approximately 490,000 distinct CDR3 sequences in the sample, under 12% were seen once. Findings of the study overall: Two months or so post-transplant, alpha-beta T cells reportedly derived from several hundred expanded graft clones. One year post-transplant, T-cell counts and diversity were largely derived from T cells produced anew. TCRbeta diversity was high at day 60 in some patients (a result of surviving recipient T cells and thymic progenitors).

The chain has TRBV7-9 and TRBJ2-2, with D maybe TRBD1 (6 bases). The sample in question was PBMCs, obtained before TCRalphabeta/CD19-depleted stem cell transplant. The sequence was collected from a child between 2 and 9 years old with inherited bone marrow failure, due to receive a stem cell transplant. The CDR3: CASSSVTAGATGELFF. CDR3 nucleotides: TGTGCCAGCAGCTCGGTCACGGCAGGGGCCACCGGGGAGCTGTTTTTT.